This T cell receptor (beta chain) was documented in a study of CD8 T cells in ankylosing spondylitis. TCRdb ran MiXCR on the 5' RACE reads and lists one entry per CDR3 protein. The sample lists about 340,000 distinct CDR3 sequences; under 8.5% were seen once. This clonotype has more than one count but fewer than ten. Antigen unknown. Overall study findings and caveats: In ankylosing spondylitis blood, a motif of about eight highly homologous TCR beta variants appeared characteristic.

With 4 bases removed from V and 8 bases from J, the gap between germline ends came to 15 bases. Germline V gives CDR1 MNHEY, CDR2 SVGAGI. CDR3 length: 14 residues. This chain joins TRBV6-5 and TRBJ2-1; D uncertain. What was sequenced was blood, either unsorted or a sorted T cell fraction (not recorded which). The receptor's source is a male donor with ankylosing spondylitis. DNA for the CDR3: TGTGCCAGCAGTTTTGGACCCCGCGACTATGAGCAGTTCTTC. This encodes CASSFGPRDYEQFF.